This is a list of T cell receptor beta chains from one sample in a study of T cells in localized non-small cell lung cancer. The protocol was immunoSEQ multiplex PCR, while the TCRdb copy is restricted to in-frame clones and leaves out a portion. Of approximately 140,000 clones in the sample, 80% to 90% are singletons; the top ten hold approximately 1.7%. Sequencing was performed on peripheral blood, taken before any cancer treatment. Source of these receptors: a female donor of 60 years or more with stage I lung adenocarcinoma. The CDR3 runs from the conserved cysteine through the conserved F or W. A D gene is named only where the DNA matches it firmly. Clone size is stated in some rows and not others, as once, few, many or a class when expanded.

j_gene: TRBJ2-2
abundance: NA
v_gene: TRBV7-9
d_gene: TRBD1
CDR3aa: CASSIRQGSAGELFF
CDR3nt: TGTGCCAGCAGCATCCGACAGGGGTCGGCCGGGGAGCTGTTTTTT

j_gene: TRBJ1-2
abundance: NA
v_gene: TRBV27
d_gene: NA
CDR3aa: CASSRTASYGYTF
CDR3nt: TGTGCCAGCAGTCGGACAGCCTCCTATGGCTACACCTTC

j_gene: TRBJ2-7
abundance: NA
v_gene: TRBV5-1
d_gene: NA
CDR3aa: CASSLYGTPSYEQYF
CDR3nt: TGCGCCAGCAGCTTGTACGGGACTCCATCCTACGAGCAGTACTTC

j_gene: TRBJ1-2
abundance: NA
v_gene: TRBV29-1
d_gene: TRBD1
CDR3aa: CSAQPGTAAYGYTF
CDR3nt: TGCAGCGCCCAACCGGGGACAGCCGCCTATGGCTACACCTTC

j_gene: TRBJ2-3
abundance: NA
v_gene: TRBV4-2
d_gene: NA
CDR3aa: CASSQDATGQTSTDTQYF
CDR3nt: TGTGCCAGCAGCCAAGATGCTACAGGTCAGACTAGCACAGATACGCAGTATTTT

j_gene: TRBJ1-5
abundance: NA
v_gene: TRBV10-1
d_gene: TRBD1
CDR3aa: CASSGGSGGDQPQHF
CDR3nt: TGCGCCAGCAGCGGAGGGTCAGGGGGCGATCAGCCCCAGCATTTT

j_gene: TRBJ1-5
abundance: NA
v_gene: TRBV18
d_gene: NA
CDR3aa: CASSQGREPQHF
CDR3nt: TGTGCCAGCTCACAGGGACGGGAGCCCCAGCATTTT

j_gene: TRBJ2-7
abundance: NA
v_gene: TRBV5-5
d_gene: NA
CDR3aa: CASSPPRTPYEQYF
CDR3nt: TGTGCCAGCAGCCCCCCCCGGACCCCATACGAGCAGTACTTC

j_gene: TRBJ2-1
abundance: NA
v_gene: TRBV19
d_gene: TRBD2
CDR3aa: CASSATSGIGAGNEQFF
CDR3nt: TGTGCCAGTAGTGCGACTAGCGGGATAGGGGCGGGGAATGAGCAGTTCTTC

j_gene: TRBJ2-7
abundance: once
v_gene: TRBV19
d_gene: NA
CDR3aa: CASSIRGRVPEQYF
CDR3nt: TGTGCCAGTAGTATTCGGGGCAGGGTCCCCGAGCAGTACTTC

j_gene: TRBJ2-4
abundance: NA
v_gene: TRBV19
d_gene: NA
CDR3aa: CAPAPDRAKNIQYF
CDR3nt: TGTGCCCCGGCCCCCGACAGAGCCAAAAACATTCAGTACTTC

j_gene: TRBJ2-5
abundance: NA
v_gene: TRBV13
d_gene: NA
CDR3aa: CASSRPERSETQYF
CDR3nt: TGTGCCAGCAGCCGTCCGGAGCGTTCAGAGACCCAGTACTTC

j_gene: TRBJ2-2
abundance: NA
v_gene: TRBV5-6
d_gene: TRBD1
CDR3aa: CASSRRTGVSTGELFF
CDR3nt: TGTGCCAGCAGCCGGCGGACAGGGGTATCCACCGGGGAGCTGTTTTTT

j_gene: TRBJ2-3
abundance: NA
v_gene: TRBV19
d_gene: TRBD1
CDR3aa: CASSTTGASTDTQYF
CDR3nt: TGTGCCAGTAGTACGACAGGGGCAAGCACAGATACGCAGTATTTT

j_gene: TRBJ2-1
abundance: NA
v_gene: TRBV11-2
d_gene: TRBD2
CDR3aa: CASSPRGAGVRNEQFF
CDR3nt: TGTGCCAGCAGCCCCCGAGGGGCGGGAGTACGTAATGAGCAGTTCTTC

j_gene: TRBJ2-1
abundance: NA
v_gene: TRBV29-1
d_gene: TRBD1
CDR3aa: CSASGTGDYNEQFF
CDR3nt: TGCAGCGCCTCCGGGACAGGGGATTACAATGAGCAGTTCTTC

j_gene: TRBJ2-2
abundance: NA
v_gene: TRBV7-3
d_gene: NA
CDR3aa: CASSLNAGSAGELFF
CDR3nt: TGTGCCAGCAGCTTAAATGCCGGTAGTGCCGGGGAGCTGTTTTTT

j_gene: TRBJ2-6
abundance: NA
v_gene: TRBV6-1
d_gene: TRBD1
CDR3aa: CATGQGGAGANVLTF
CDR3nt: TGTGCCACTGGACAGGGAGGAGCTGGGGCCAACGTCCTGACTTTC

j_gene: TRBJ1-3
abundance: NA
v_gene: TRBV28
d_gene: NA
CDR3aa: CASSLGHINTIYF
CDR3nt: TGTGCCAGCAGCCTAGGACACATAAACACCATATATTTT

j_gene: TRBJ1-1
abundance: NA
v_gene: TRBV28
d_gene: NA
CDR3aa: CASTNPGQAFF
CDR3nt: TGTGCCAGCACTAACCCGGGGCAGGCTTTCTTT

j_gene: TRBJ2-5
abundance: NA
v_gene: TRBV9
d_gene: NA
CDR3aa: CASSAVSGVETQYF
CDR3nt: TGTGCCAGCAGCGCCGTATCGGGGGTGGAGACCCAGTACTTC

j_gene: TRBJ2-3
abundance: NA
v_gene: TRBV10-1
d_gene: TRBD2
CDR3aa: CASSESGGPGDTQYF
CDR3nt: TGCGCCAGCAGTGAATCGGGAGGGCCGGGAGATACGCAGTATTTT

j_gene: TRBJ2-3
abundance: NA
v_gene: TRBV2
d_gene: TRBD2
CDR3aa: CASTVSGSVYTQYF
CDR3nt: TGTGCCAGCACTGTTAGCGGGAGTGTGTATACGCAGTATTTT

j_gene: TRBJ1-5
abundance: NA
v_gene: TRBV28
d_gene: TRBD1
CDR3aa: CASSWTGGNQPQHF
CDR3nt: TGTGCCAGCAGCTGGACAGGGGGCAATCAGCCCCAGCATTTT

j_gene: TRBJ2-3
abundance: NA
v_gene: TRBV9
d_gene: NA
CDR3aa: CASSTSEGRSTDTQYF
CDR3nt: TGTGCCAGCAGCACTTCAGAGGGGAGGAGCACAGATACGCAGTATTTT

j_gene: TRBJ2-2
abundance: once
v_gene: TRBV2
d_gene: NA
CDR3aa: CASRGGAGITGELFF
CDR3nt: TGTGCCAGCAGGGGTGGGGCGGGAATCACCGGGGAGCTGTTTTTT

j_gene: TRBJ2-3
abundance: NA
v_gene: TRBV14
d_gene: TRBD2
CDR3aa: CASRRGLARSDTQYF
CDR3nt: TGTGCCAGCAGAAGAGGACTAGCTCGATCGGATACGCAGTATTTT

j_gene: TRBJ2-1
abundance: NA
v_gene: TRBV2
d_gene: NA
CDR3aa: CASSVSGVNEQFF
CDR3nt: TGTGCCAGCAGTGTCTCGGGGGTCAATGAGCAGTTCTTC

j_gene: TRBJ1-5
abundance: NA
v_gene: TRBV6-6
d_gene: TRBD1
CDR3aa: CASRQGGSNQPQHF
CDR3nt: TGTGCCAGCAGACAGGGGGGAAGCAATCAGCCCCAGCATTTT

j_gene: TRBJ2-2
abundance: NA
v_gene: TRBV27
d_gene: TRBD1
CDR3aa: CASSFMRGLGTGELFF
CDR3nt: TGTGCCAGCAGTTTTATGAGGGGGCTAGGCACCGGGGAGCTGTTTTTT

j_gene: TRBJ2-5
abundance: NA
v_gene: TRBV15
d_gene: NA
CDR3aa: CATSRDRMGLETQYF
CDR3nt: TGTGCCACCAGCAGAGATAGGATGGGACTAGAGACCCAGTACTTC

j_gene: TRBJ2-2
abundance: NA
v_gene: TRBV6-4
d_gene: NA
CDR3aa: CASSASTATNTGELFF
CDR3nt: TGTGCCAGCAGTGCCTCGACAGCTACGAACACCGGGGAGCTGTTTTTT

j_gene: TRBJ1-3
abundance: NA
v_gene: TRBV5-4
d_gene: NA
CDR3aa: CASSRSPSSGNTIYF
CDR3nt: TGTGCCAGCAGCAGGTCCCCGAGCTCTGGAAACACCATATATTTT

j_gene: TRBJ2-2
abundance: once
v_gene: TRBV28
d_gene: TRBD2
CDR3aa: CASSSPRAGRLNVGELFF
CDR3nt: TGTGCCAGCAGCTCTCCACGAGCGGGACGCCTTAACGTCGGGGAGCTGTTTTTT